Following are 9 T cell receptor beta chains from one sample sequenced in a study. TCRdb reprocessed the 5' RACE reads via MiXCR and lists one record per CDR3 protein. The table has some 64,000 distinct CDR3 sequences, 20% to 25% seen once. Sequencing was performed on memory CD4+ T cells sorted from a lymph node. As to subset: memory CD4+ T cells, CD4+CD45RO+CD25-. These receptor sequences come from a female donor with breast cancer.

This clonotype was observed a handful of times. The genes are TRBV5-4 and TRBJ2-1; tentatively, D is TRBD1 or TRBD2 (5 bases each). This CDR3 is built from 16 residues. Trimming stripped 3 bases from V and 2 bases from J, with 15 bases between. Germline V gene sequence: CDR1 SGHNT, CDR2 YYREEE (reference sequence). The CDR3 reads CASSSGSLGAYNEQFF. The CDR3 region has the DNA TGTGCCAGCAGCTCCGGTTCTCTGGGGGCCTACAATGAGCAGTTCTTC.

The chain has TRBV9 and TRBJ2-5; no clear D gene. V was shortened by 3 bases and J by 7 bases, with 13 bases between the two germline ends. The germline gives CDR1 SGDLS, CDR2 YYNGEE. The CDR3 is 13 amino acids. The CDR3 loop is CASSASPTRTQYF. The CDR3 DNA reads as TGTGCCAGCAGCGCCAGCCCTACCCGGACCCAGTACTTC.

This clonotype was seen a few times. The rearrangement uses TRBV7-9 and TRBJ1-5; D not certain. CDR1 is SEHNR, CDR2 FQNEAQ, per germline (reference sequence). The CDR3 totals 15 residues. The V gene lost 1 base and the J gene lost 1 base, with 8 bases spanning the gap. The CDR3 nucleotides are TGTGCCAGCAGCTTAGATGCCAGCAGCAATCAGCCCCAGCATTTT. Residues: CASSLDASSNQPQHF.

J is TRBJ1-5 and V is TRBV6-1; possibly TRBD1 for D (5 bases). The V gene lost 8 bases and the J gene lost 5 bases, with 13 bases spanning the gap. Germline assignment: CDR1 MNHNS and CDR2 SASEGT. The CDR3 runs to 13 residues. CDR3 DNA sequence: TGTGCCAGCGCGAAAGACAGCTATCAGCCCCAGCATTTT. It codes for CASAKDSYQPQHF.

This clonotype is medium-sized in the sample. V usage is TRBV7-2 and J usage is TRBJ2-5, with D possibly matching TRBD1 (5 bases). Trimming removed 6 bases from V and 2 bases from J, with 13 bases in between. Germline CDR1 reads SGHTA; CDR2 reads FQGNSA. The CDR3 contains 14 residues. CDR3 residues: CASRPGYLQETQYF. CDR3 DNA sequence: TGTGCCAGCAGACCAGGGTACTTACAAGAGACCCAGTACTTC.

The genes are TRBV5-6 and TRBJ1-2, with 7 bases lining up with TRBD1. J was trimmed by 4 bases and V by 3 bases; bases with no gene match: 9. Germline CDR1 SGHDT, CDR2 YYEEEE. This CDR3 is built from 15 residues. CDR3 coding DNA: TGTGCCAGCAGCTGGGGACCGACAGGGACCTATGGCTACACCTTC. It codes for CASSWGPTGTYGYTF. The full variable domain, in which reference TRBV5-6 and TRBJ1-2 provide the parts outside the CDR3, is DAGVTQSPTHLIKTRGQQVTLRCSPKSGHDTVSWYQQALGQGPQFIFQYYEEEERQRGNFPDRFSGHQFPNYSSELNVNALLLGDSALYLCASSWGPTGTYGYTFGSGTRLTVV.

This clonotype appeared many times. The chain couples TRBV9 to TRBJ1-6; TRBD1 agrees at 10 bases. Germline V gives CDR1 SGDLS, CDR2 YYNGEE. The V and J ends lost 0 bases and 9 bases, in that order; junction bases with no gene match: 6. CDR3 size: 16 residues. In DNA, the CDR3 is TGTGCCAGCAGCGTAGATATGGGACAGGGGACTTCACCCCTCCACTTT. Protein sequence: CASSVDMGQGTSPLHF.

Turning to this clonotype: In this CDR3 the conserved last residue, phenylalanine or tryptophan, is missing, so a read error is likely. CDR3 protein: CSAPPDGQRGQEIQYL. CDR3 in DNA: TGCAGTGCTCCTCCTGATGGACAGCGGGGCCAAGAGATCCAGTACCTC. The chain uses TRBV20-1 and TRBJ2-5, with D tentatively TRBD2 (7 bases). The CDR3 consists of 16 residues. Germline loops: CDR1 DFQATT, CDR2 SNEGSKA (reference sequence).

The chain employs TRBV12-3 or TRBV12-4 and TRBJ2-5; 7 positions match TRBD1. CDR3 length equals 13 residues. After removal of 5 bases from V and 1 base from J, the junction contained 1 base not matched to a gene. CDR3 in amino acids: CASSQGVQETQYF. In DNA, the CDR3 is TGTGCCAGCAGTCAGGGGGTCCAAGAGACCCAGTACTTC.